The rows below give T cell receptor beta chains drawn from one sample of a study of cytomegalovirus exposure and HLA in healthy donors. The table came from immunoSEQ multiplex PCR; TCRdb's copy has only in-frame clones and leaves some out. The sample lists about 170,000 clones; approximately 67% were seen once. Sequencing input: PBMCs. Every receptor here comes from a man aged 40-50 years in good health and CMV-seronegative. Both conserved end residues are part of each CDR3. Each record gives: clone size, CDR3 length, D gene, V gene, J gene, CDR3 protein, CDR3 DNA. D genes are given only for firm matches. Not every row has a clone size; where given, it reads once, few, many or a size class.

>.|16|TRBD2|TRBV4-2|TRBJ2-3
CASSQTGTSGTDTQYF
TGTGCCAGCAGCCAGACCGGGACTAGCGGCACAGATACGCAGTATTTT
>.|14|.|TRBV7-2|TRBJ1-1
CASSFSTTNTEAFF
TGTGCCAGCAGCTTTAGTACCACTAACACTGAAGCTTTCTTT
>few|13|TRBD2|TRBV11-1|TRBJ2-3
CASSLGLADTQYF
TGTGCCAGCAGCTTGGGACTAGCGGATACGCAGTATTTT
>.|13|TRBD1|TRBV29-1|TRBJ1-2
CSVEDRGLYGYTF
TGCAGCGTTGAGGACAGGGGGTTGTATGGCTACACCTTC
>few|14|TRBD1|TRBV5-4|TRBJ1-6
CASSSDRDNSPLHF
TGTGCCAGCAGCTCTGACAGGGACAATTCACCCCTCCACTTT
>once|12|.|TRBV2|TRBJ1-5
CASTQNNQPQHF
TGTGCCAGCACCCAGAATAATCAGCCCCAGCATTTT
>.|17|TRBD2|TRBV11-2|TRBJ2-5
CASSLYTSGRVQETQYF
TGTGCCAGCAGCTTATACACTAGCGGGAGAGTGCAAGAGACCCAGTACTTC
>.|12|.|TRBV29-1|TRBJ1-1
CSVRQEYTEAFF
TGCAGCGTTAGACAGGAGTACACTGAAGCTTTCTTT
>.|17|.|TRBV21-1|TRBJ2-1
CASSKARGSKSTDEQFF
TGTGCCAGCAGCAAAGCACGCGGGTCAAAAAGCACCGATGAGCAGTTCTTC
>.|14|.|TRBV2|TRBJ1-4
CASSIQAINEKLFF
TGTGCCAGCAGTATACAGGCGATTAATGAAAAACTGTTTTTT
>few|15|.|TRBV19|TRBJ1-1
CASSIQRRGNTEAFF
TGTGCCAGTAGTATTCAGCGGCGGGGAAACACTGAAGCTTTCTTT
>.|15|.|TRBV5-1|TRBJ1-1
CASSLVFRGNTEAFF
TGCGCCAGCAGCTTGGTATTTCGGGGAAACACTGAAGCTTTCTTT
>few|15|.|TRBV28|TRBJ2-2
CASSPPTGVGGELFF
TGTGCCAGCAGTCCACCCACGGGGGTTGGCGGGGAGCTGTTTTTT
>.|14|.|TRBV19|TRBJ2-3
CASSIGSEGDTQYF
TGTGCCAGTAGTATAGGCTCCGAGGGCGATACGCAGTATTTT
>.|15|TRBD1|TRBV27|TRBJ1-2
CASSLTGTGGYGYTF
TGTGCCAGCAGTTTAACCGGGACAGGGGGATATGGCTACACCTTC
>.|12|.|TRBV29-1|TRBJ2-7
CSVLSGGREQYF
TGCAGCGTTCTCTCAGGGGGGAGGGAGCAGTACTTC
>once|14|TRBD1|TRBV28|TRBJ1-3
CASSFSGGGNTIYF
TGTGCCAGCAGTTTTTCAGGGGGGGGAAACACCATATATTTT
>.|16|.|TRBV7-2|TRBJ2-7
CASSFYVAENHYEQYF
TGTGCCAGCAGCTTTTATGTAGCGGAAAACCACTACGAGCAGTACTTC
>.|13|TRBD1|TRBV6-4|TRBJ2-7
CASLPGQDYEQYF
TGTGCCAGCCTCCCGGGACAGGACTACGAGCAGTACTTC
>.|15|.|TRBV5-6|TRBJ2-1
CASSTLKRAYNEQFF
TGTGCCAGCAGTACGTTAAAGCGGGCCTACAATGAGCAGTTCTTC
>.|14|.|TRBV29-1|TRBJ2-7
CSVEVADRLYEQYF
TGCAGCGTTGAAGTAGCCGACCGATTATACGAGCAGTACTTC
>few|16|.|TRBV7-9|TRBJ1-6
CASSLAVGSGNSPLHF
TGTGCCAGCAGCTTAGCCGTCGGATCGGGAAATTCACCCCTCCACTTT
>few|14|.|TRBV10-3|TRBJ2-7
CAIARQSLSYEQYF
TGTGCCATCGCGCGACAGTCTCTTTCCTACGAGCAGTACTTC
>few|15|.|TRBV5-1|TRBJ1-3
CASSLDRVSGNTIYF
TGCGCCAGCAGCTTGGACAGAGTCTCTGGAAACACCATATATTTT
>few|14|.|TRBV7-9|TRBJ2-5
CASSQGWTQETQYF
TGTGCCAGCAGTCAGGGGTGGACCCAAGAGACCCAGTACTTC
>.|12|.|TRBV6-1|TRBJ1-1
CASSKIQAEAFF
TGTGCCAGCAGCAAGATACAGGCCGAAGCTTTCTTT
>.|14|.|TRBV5-1|TRBJ2-7
CASQSGGVTYEQYF
TGCGCCAGCCAAAGCGGCGGGGTGACCTACGAGCAGTACTTC
>.|14|TRBD1|TRBV18|TRBJ2-2
CASSSTGAHGELFF
TGTGCCAGCTCATCCACAGGGGCCCACGGGGAGCTGTTTTTT
>once|14|.|TRBV7-9|TRBJ2-2
CASSTLVITGELFF
TGTGCCAGCAGCACTCTCGTCATCACCGGGGAGCTGTTTTTT
>.|15|.|TRBV7-9|TRBJ1-1
CASSYNRDKNTEAFF
TGTGCCAGCAGCTACAACCGGGACAAGAACACTGAAGCTTTCTTT
>.|16|TRBD1|TRBV19|TRBJ2-5
CASSGGGQGARETQYF
TGTGCCAGTAGTGGGGGGGGACAGGGGGCTAGGGAGACCCAGTACTTC
>once|14|TRBD1|TRBV27|TRBJ1-2
CASSSTGGADGYTF
TGTGCCAGCAGTTCGACAGGGGGCGCAGATGGCTACACCTTC
>.|16|.|TRBV6-1|TRBJ2-1
CASSENKGWTVHEQFF
TGTGCCAGCAGTGAAAACAAGGGATGGACAGTTCATGAGCAGTTCTTC
>.|14|.|TRBV9|TRBJ1-1
CASSLRGRDTEAFF
TGTGCCAGCAGCCTAAGAGGGAGGGACACTGAAGCTTTCTTT
>few|14|TRBD2|TRBV5-1|TRBJ2-7
CASSSTSGAYEQYF
TGCGCCAGCAGCTCGACTAGCGGTGCCTACGAGCAGTACTTC
>.|13|.|TRBV28|TRBJ2-7
CASRRTGSYEQYF
TGTGCCAGCAGGAGAACAGGGAGCTACGAGCAGTACTTC
>.|15|.|TRBV28|TRBJ1-3
CASSDSPALGNTIYF
TGTGCCAGCAGTGATTCTCCAGCGTTGGGAAACACCATATATTTT
>.|14|.|TRBV5-4|TRBJ2-7
CASSVDSGSYEQYF
TGTGCCAGCAGCGTAGACAGTGGGTCCTACGAGCAGTACTTC
>once|13|TRBD1|TRBV5-1|TRBJ1-2
CASSSGGADGYTF
TGCGCCAGCAGCTCAGGGGGCGCGGATGGCTACACCTTC
>.|13|.|TRBV5-4|TRBJ2-4
CASSLDLQDIQYF
TGTGCCAGCAGCTTGGACTTGCAGGACATTCAGTACTTC
>.|15|.|TRBV7-2|TRBJ1-2
CASSQGKEWAYGYTF
TGTGCCAGCAGCCAGGGGAAGGAATGGGCCTATGGCTACACCTTC
>once|16|TRBD1|TRBV7-9|TRBJ2-3
CASSPGGTGVTDTQYF
TGTGCCAGCAGCCCGGGTGGGACAGGGGTCACAGATACGCAGTATTTT
>few|12|.|TRBV6-1|TRBJ1-1
CASSERGTEAFF
TGTGCCAGCAGTGAAAGGGGCACTGAAGCTTTCTTT
>.|14|.|TRBV7-2|TRBJ2-5
CASSLAPSQETQYF
TGTGCCAGCAGCTTAGCGCCTAGCCAAGAGACCCAGTACTTC
>.|17|.|TRBV5-1|TRBJ1-1
CASSPTVGAGATTEAFF
TGCGCCAGCAGCCCTACAGTTGGGGCGGGGGCTACCACTGAAGCTTTCTTT
>few|13|.|TRBV6-1|TRBJ1-1
CASSPQGNTEAFF
TGTGCCAGCAGTCCACAGGGGAACACTGAAGCTTTCTTT
>.|14|.|TRBV19|TRBJ1-4
CASSISGVNEKLFF
TGTGCCAGTAGTATATCCGGAGTTAATGAAAAACTGTTTTTT
>few|13|.|TRBV27|TRBJ2-1
CASSFVASDEQFF
TGTGCCAGCAGTTTTGTGGCTAGCGATGAGCAGTTCTTC
>few|17|.|TRBV5-4|TRBJ2-1
CASSLGGGRGAYNEQFF
TGTGCCAGCAGCTTGGGGGGAGGAAGGGGAGCCTACAATGAGCAGTTCTTC
>.|11|.|TRBV5-1|TRBJ1-2
CASSLGVGYTF
TGCGCCAGCAGCTTGGGCGTTGGCTACACCTTC
>.|14|.|TRBV29-1|TRBJ2-3
CSGSRGDEADTQYF
TGCAGCGGATCCCGCGGGGATGAGGCAGATACGCAGTATTTT
>.|14|TRBD1|TRBV4-2|TRBJ2-5
CASSQDRGRETQYF
TGTGCCAGCAGCCAAGACAGGGGGCGAGAGACCCAGTACTTC
>.|11|.|TRBV6-6|TRBJ2-7
CASSSAYEQYF
TGTGCCAGCAGTTCCGCCTACGAGCAGTACTTC
>.|13|TRBD1|TRBV7-9|TRBJ1-2
CASSLGTGLYYTF
TGTGCCAGCAGCTTAGGGACAGGGCTGTACTACACCTTC